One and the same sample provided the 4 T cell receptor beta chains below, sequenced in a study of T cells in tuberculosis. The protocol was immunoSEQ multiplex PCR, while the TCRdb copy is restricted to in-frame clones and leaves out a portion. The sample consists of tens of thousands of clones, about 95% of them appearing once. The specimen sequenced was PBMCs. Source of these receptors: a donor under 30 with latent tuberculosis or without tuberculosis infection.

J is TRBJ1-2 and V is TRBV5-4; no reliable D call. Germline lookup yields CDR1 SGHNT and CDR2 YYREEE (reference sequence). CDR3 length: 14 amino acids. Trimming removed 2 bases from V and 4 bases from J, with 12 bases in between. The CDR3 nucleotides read TGTGCCAGCAGCTTAACTGGCGGGGTCTATGGCTACACCTTC. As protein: CASSLTGGVYGYTF.

This CDR3 reads CASSLSEFMNTEAFF. DNA of the CDR3: TGTGCCAGCAGCTTAAGCGAGTTCATGAACACTGAAGCTTTCTTT. The chain employs TRBV7-2 and TRBJ1-1; no firm D call. CDR3 length: 15 amino acids. V lost 2 bases to trimming and J lost 0 bases, with 10 bases between them. In germline, CDR1 is SGHTA, CDR2 FQGNSA.

CDR3 region: CASRYLLNQPQHF. DNA of the CDR3: TGTGCCAGCAGATATTTACTCAATCAGCCCCAGCATTTT. The J gene is TRBJ1-5, the V gene TRBV6-6; D unclear. From germline, CDR1 is MNHNY and CDR2 SVGAGI (reference sequence). This CDR3 is built from 13 residues. V was trimmed by 6 bases and J by 3 bases, leaving 9 bases between them.

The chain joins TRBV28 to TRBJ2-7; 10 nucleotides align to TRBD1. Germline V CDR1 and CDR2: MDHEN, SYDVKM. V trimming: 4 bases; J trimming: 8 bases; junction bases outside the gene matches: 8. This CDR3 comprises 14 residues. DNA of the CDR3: TGTGCCAGCAGTTATGACAGGGGGCGATTTCAGCAGTACTTC. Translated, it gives CASSYDRGRFQQYF.